These 12 T cell receptor beta chains came from one sample sequenced in a study of blood T cell repertoires in COVID-19. TCRdb's table, derived via immunoSEQ multiplex PCR, lists solely in-frame clones and lacks some. The profile shows roughly 200,000 clones, roughly 90% of them singletons. The sample taken for sequencing was peripheral blood. The receptor set was obtained from a woman between 40 and 50 years old who had recovered from COVID-19.

The chain uses TRBV10-3 and TRBJ2-3; 11 bases agree with TRBD2. Germline V CDR1 and CDR2: ENHRY, SYGVKD. Trimming cost V 8 bases and J 1 base; bases outside gene matches: 5. The CDR3 extends over 15 amino acids. CDR3 protein: CAIYSGRAGTDTQYF. CDR3 DNA: TGTGCCATCTATAGCGGGAGGGCCGGCACAGATACGCAGTATTTT.

This clone is a singleton in its sample. This chain joins TRBV12-3 or TRBV12-4 and TRBJ1-1; no clear D gene. The CDR3 is 13 residues long. V lost 6 bases and J 1 base, leaving 9 bases between the germline ends. This CDR3 reads CASSPRRNTEAFF. Here the CDR3 DNA reads TGTGCCAGCAGCCCGAGGCGGAACACTGAAGCTTTCTTT.

This clone turned up a few times. The chain recombines TRBV27 with TRBJ2-7; the D is unclear. Germline V lookup: CDR1 MNHEY, CDR2 SMNVEV (reference sequence). V lost 5 bases, J lost 2 bases, and 4 bases lay in between. The CDR3 runs to 11 residues. The CDR3: CASSDTYEQYF. CDR3 coding DNA: TGTGCCAGCAGTGACACCTACGAGCAGTACTTC.

The V and J genes are TRBV28 and TRBJ1-5, with 8 bases that match TRBD1. The V gene end was trimmed by 7 bases and the J gene end by 2 bases; junction bases not matched to a gene: 10. The V gene's germline CDR1 is MDHEN and CDR2 SYDVKM. This CDR3 has 16 residues. The CDR3 sequence: CASTPVPGQGNQPQHF. CDR3 coding DNA: TGTGCCAGCACGCCAGTTCCGGGACAGGGCAATCAGCCCCAGCATTTT.

The genes are TRBV20-1 and TRBJ1-1; TRBD1 matches at 7 bases. This CDR3 is 11 amino acids long. Unmatched junction bases numbered 5, after V lost 5 bases and J lost 8 bases. Germline V gene lookup returns CDR1 DFQATT and CDR2 SNEGSKA (reference sequence). The CDR3 sequence: CSAARDREAFF. The CDR3 DNA sequence: TGCAGTGCTGCACGGGACAGAGAAGCTTTCTTT.

The chain combines TRBV27 with TRBJ1-2; 9 bases agree with TRBD1. The CDR3 loop spans 16 amino acids. Losses at the gene ends were 0 bases for V and 1 base for J; bases not matched to a gene: 3. Germline loops: CDR1 MNHEY, CDR2 SMNVEV (reference sequence). CDR3 DNA sequence: TGTGCCAGCAGTTTATCAGGGACAGGGAATAACTATGGCTACACCTTC. This gives the protein CASSLSGTGNNYGYTF.

The chain combines TRBV6-1 with TRBJ1-5; D unresolved. The CDR3 loop spans 14 amino acids. Germline values: CDR1 MNHNS, CDR2 SASEGT. The ends were cut back, 1 base at V and 5 bases at J, with 9 bases in the middle. This CDR3 is CASSEGGSYQPQHF. CDR3 bases: TGTGCCAGCAGTGAAGGAGGAAGTTATCAGCCCCAGCATTTT.

Here the CDR3 DNA reads TGCGCCAGCAGCGCGGGACAGGGGGCCATCGAGCAGTACTTC. It codes for CASSAGQGAIEQYF. The chain joins TRBV5-1 to TRBJ2-7; 12 bases map to TRBD1. Germline V CDR1 and CDR2: SGHRS, YFSETQ. The CDR3 runs 14 residues. The J segment lost 6 bases and the V segment lost 4 bases, leaving 5 bases of the junction unmatched.

V and J are TRBV28 and TRBJ2-5; 13 nucleotides agree with TRBD2. V trimming: 5 bases; J trimming: 3 bases; junction bases outside the gene matches: 9. The CDR3 extends over 17 amino acids. Germline V lookup: CDR1 MDHEN, CDR2 SYDVKM. The CDR3 bases are TGTGCCAGCAGTCCGGGACTAGCGGGACCATGGGAAGAGACCCAGTACTTC. Protein sequence: CASSPGLAGPWEETQYF. Variable domain in full (rest from reference TRBV28 and TRBJ2-5): DVKVTQSSRYLVKRTGEKVFLECVQDMDHENMFWYRQDPGLGLRLIYFSYDVKMKEKGDIPEGYSVSREKKERFSLILESASTNQTSMYLCASSPGLAGPWEETQYFGPGTRLLVL.

The genes are TRBV19 and TRBJ2-1; D call uncertain. With 5 bases removed from V and 6 bases from J, the gap between germline ends came to 11 bases. Germline V gene lookup returns CDR1 LNHDA and CDR2 SQIVND (reference sequence). The CDR3 runs to 13 residues. The CDR3 sequence: CASSLGQANEQFF. DNA for the CDR3: TGTGCCAGTAGTCTTGGGCAAGCCAATGAGCAGTTCTTC. Variable domain in full (rest from reference TRBV19 and TRBJ2-1): DGGITQSPKYLFRKEGQNVTLSCEQNLNHDAMYWYRQDPGQGLRLIYYSQIVNDFQKGDIAEGYSVSREKKESFPLTVTSAQKNPTAFYLCASSLGQANEQFFGPGTRLTVL.

This chain uses TRBV25-1 with TRBJ2-7; 9 nucleotides line up with TRBD1. The germline gives CDR1 MGHDK, CDR2 SYGVNS. The CDR3 extends over 16 amino acids. J lost 5 bases, V lost 7 bases, and 15 bases had no gene match. CDR3 sequence reads: CASKGLSGTGPHEQYF. CDR3 coding DNA: TGTGCCAGCAAGGGTCTTTCCGGGACAGGGCCTCACGAGCAGTACTTC.

V and J are TRBV27 and TRBJ1-5; a weak D match, TRBD1 (5 bases). This CDR3 is built from 14 residues. The V end was cut by 6 bases, the J end by 0 bases, with 9 bases between. CDR1 is MNHEY and CDR2 is SMNVEV in the germline V gene (reference sequence). CDR3 nucleotides: TGTGCCAGCAGGCAGGGCCATAGCAATCAGCCCCAGCATTTT. Residues: CASRQGHSNQPQHF.